The 6 T cell receptor beta chains below come from one sample, sequenced in a study of blood T cell repertoires in COVID-19 (TCRdb year 2020). The library was obtained by the immunoSEQ multiplex PCR assay. Here the immuneACCESS table is served through TCRdb, limited to in-frame sequences with V and J called. Missing clones are a known gap in these copies; in checked studies unresolved V genes cover under half, and the rest lacks a known reason. This sample comprises 250,000 to 300,000 clones, roughly nine tenths of them detected only once. The biggest ten clones account for 2.2% of the sample. The sample was peripheral blood. The receptor source for this set is a woman in her thirties with COVID-19, enrolled during active disease.

This chain links TRBV5-1 with TRBJ1-2; 7 nucleotides align to TRBD1. CDR1 is SGHRS, CDR2 YFSETQ, per germline. CDR3 length: 15 amino acids. The ends lost 0 bases at V and 5 bases at J; junction bases unmatched: 7. The DNA of the CDR3 is TGCGCCAGCAGCTTGGGGACAGGAGTCGCTTATGGCTACACCTTC. This sequence encodes CASSLGTGVAYGYTF. The entire variable domain, with the rest obtained from reference TRBV5-1 and TRBJ1-2, is as follows: KAGVTQTPRYLIKTRGQQVTLSCSPISGHRSVSWYQQTPGQGLQFLFEYFSETQRNKGNFPGRFSGRQFSNSRSEMNVSTLELGDSALYLCASSLGTGVAYGYTFGSGTRLTVV.

The rearrangement joins TRBV7-9 to TRBJ1-2, with 8 bases lining up with TRBD1. This CDR3 is 14 amino acids long. The trim removed 3 bases at V and 3 bases at J, leaving 3 bases unmatched. Per the germline V gene, CDR1 is SEHNR and CDR2 is FQNEAQ (reference sequence). This CDR3 is CASSFRTGHYGYTF. As DNA, the CDR3 is TGTGCCAGCAGCTTTCGGACAGGGCACTATGGCTACACCTTC.

This sequence joins TRBV10-3 and TRBJ1-2; weak D call: TRBD1 (6 bases). Germline V gene lookup returns CDR1 ENHRY and CDR2 SYGVKD. CDR3 length: 13 amino acids. The V end was cut by 5 bases, the J end by 5 bases, with 12 bases between. CDR3 in DNA: TGTGCCATCAGTAGACAGGTCGGATATGGCTACACCTTC. It yields the protein CAISRQVGYGYTF.

The chain recombines TRBV27 with TRBJ1-4, with no clear D. Germline V CDR1 and CDR2: MNHEY, SMNVEV (reference sequence). The CDR3 covers 13 residues. Trimming shortened V by 6 bases and J by 0 bases, and 5 bases separated the two germline ends. CDR3 sequence (DNA): TGTGCCAGCAGACTTGCAACTAATGAAAAACTGTTTTTT. It yields the protein CASRLATNEKLFF. Combining the CDR3 with reference TRBV27 and TRBJ1-4 gives the whole variable domain EAQVTQNPRYLITVTGKKLTVTCSQNMNHEYMSWYRQDPGLGLRQIYYSMNVEVTDKGDVPEGYKVSRKEKRNFPLILESPSPNQTSLYFCASRLATNEKLFFGSGTQLSVL.

The rearrangement links TRBV5-1 to TRBJ2-1; D call uncertain. In germline, CDR1 is SGHRS, CDR2 YFSETQ. V was cut by 0 bases and J by 8 bases, with 9 bases left in between. This CDR3 contains 13 residues. This chain's CDR3 is CASSLASLDEQFF. The CDR3 region has the DNA TGCGCCAGCAGCTTGGCCAGTCTGGATGAGCAGTTCTTC.

The chain combines TRBV5-1 with TRBJ2-2; no reliable D call. V gave up 3 bases and J gave up 1 base, with 7 bases separating them. This CDR3 has 14 amino acids. Germline CDR1 is SGHRS and CDR2 is YFSETQ. CDR3 DNA: TGCGCCAGCAGCTCGCAACAGAACACCGGGGAGCTGTTTTTT. As protein: CASSSQQNTGELFF.